Sequencing of this T cell receptor beta chain was carried out in a study of OX40 agonist ivuxolimab in advanced cancers. Study as a whole: The study gave patients intravenous ivuxolimab at 0.01 to 10 mg/kg every 2 weeks. Overall study results and limits: At doses 0.1 to 3.0 mg/kg, CD4+ and CD8+ clones expanded. The mean number of expanded clones was higher in CD8+ T cells than in CD4+.

This CDR3 spans 13 amino acids. Trimming removed 3 bases from V and 1 base from J, with 7 bases in between. CDR1 SGHVS and CDR2 FQNEAQ come from the germline V gene. Method: immunoSEQ multiplex PCR; TCRdb's copy keeps in-frame clones and lacks some. The profile shows fewer than 85,000 clones, 86% of them singletons. In regard to this clone: Its antigen is not identified.

The sequence came from an adult with an advanced solid tumor such as melanoma, head and neck, liver or kidney cancer. The chain links TRBV7-8 to TRBJ2-7; D ambiguous. Sequencing was performed on CD4+ or CD8+ T cells sorted from blood, taken in a trial of the OX40 agonist ivuxolimab. The CDR3 here is CASSLQESYEQYF. CDR3 sequence (DNA): TGTGCCAGCAGCTTGCAGGAATCCTACGAGCAGTACTTC. The full variable domain, with the rest looked up from reference TRBV7-8 and TRBJ2-7, is GAGVSQSPRYKVAKRGQDVALRCDPISGHVSLFWYQQALGQGPEFLTYFQNEAQLDKSGLPSDRFFAERPEGSVSTLKIQRTQQEDSAVYLCASSLQESYEQYFGPGTRLTVT.